A single T cell receptor (beta chain) is shown here with its context. As yet, its antigen is unknown. Germline and junction disagree at one end, which may indicate a read error. The record originates from a study of cytomegalovirus exposure and HLA in healthy donors. Overall study: In a previous analysis, approximately 110 million unique TCR beta sequences were found from approximately 180 million T cells.

Study-wide results and limits: Highest at DRB1 and lowest at HLA-C, TCR association rates differed among HLA loci in a later analysis.

CDR3 length equals 15 residues. Germline V lookup: CDR1 MNHEY, CDR2 SVGAGI. The PCR employed 60 Vbeta primers together with 13 Jbeta primers. Libraries were prepared by immunoSEQ multiplex PCR; TCRdb keeps only in-frame clonotypes and omits some of them. The sample records about 180,000 clones, around three quarters being singletons. This TCR was recovered from a man aged 40-50 years in good health and CMV-seronegative. Sequences were obtained from PBMCs. This chain links TRBV6-5 with TRBJ2-7, with 12 bases aligning to TRBD2. Here the CDR3 DNA reads TGTGCCGGCAGTTCACTAGCGGGAGGTACCTACGAGCAGTACTTC. Protein sequence: CAGSSLAGGTYEQYF.